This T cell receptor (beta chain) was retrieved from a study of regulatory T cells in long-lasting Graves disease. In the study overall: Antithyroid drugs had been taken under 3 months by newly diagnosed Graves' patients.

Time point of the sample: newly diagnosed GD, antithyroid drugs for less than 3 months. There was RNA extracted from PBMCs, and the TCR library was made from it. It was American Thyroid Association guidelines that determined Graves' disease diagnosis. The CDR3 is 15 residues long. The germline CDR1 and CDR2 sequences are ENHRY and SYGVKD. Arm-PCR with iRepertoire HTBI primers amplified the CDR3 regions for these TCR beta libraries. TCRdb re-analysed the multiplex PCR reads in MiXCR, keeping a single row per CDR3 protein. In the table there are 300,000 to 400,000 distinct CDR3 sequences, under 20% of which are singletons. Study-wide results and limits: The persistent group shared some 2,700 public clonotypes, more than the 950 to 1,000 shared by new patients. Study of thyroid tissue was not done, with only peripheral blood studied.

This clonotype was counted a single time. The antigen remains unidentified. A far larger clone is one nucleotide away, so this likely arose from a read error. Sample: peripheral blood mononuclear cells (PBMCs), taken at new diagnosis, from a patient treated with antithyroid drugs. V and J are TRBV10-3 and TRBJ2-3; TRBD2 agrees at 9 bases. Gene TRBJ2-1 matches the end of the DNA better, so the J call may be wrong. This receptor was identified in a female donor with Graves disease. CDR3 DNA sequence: TGTGCCAGCAGTTACTCGACTAGCGGCTCCTACGAGCAGTTCTTC. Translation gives CASSYSTSGSYEQFF.